The 18 T cell receptor beta chains below come from one sample, sequenced in a study of cytomegalovirus exposure and HLA in healthy donors. The PCR ran on 60 Vbeta and 13 Jbeta primers. TCRdb's table, derived via immunoSEQ multiplex PCR, lists solely in-frame clones and lacks some. The sample records under 200,000 clones, approximately 75% being singletons. The sequencing input was PBMCs. Receptors were obtained from a man in his fifties or sixties in good health and CMV-seropositive.

This chain joins TRBV30 and TRBJ1-5, with D uncertain. V lost 8 bases and J lost 7, with 18 bases in between. The V gene's germline CDR1 is GTSNPN and CDR2 SVGIG (reference sequence). The CDR3 contains 13 residues. CDR3 sequence reads: CAVAGLIGQPQHF. The DNA of the CDR3 is TGTGCCGTGGCAGGCCTCATAGGACAGCCCCAGCATTTT.

In DNA, the CDR3 is TGTGCCAGCAGCCGTCCAGGGGGTTCAAACACTGAAGCTTTCTTT. Amino acids: CASSRPGGSNTEAFF. The rearrangement joins TRBV6-5 to TRBJ1-1; 7 bases match TRBD1. The CDR3 consists of 15 residues. V lost 6 bases to trimming and J lost 2 bases; unmatched junction nucleotides: 9. Per the germline V gene, CDR1 is MNHEY and CDR2 is SVGAGI.

This chain uses TRBV10-3 with TRBJ2-3, with D possibly matching TRBD2 (6 bases). Germline V gives CDR1 ENHRY, CDR2 SYGVKD. The CDR3 extends over 18 amino acids. The germline V and J ends were trimmed by 0 bases and 2 bases, with 18 bases remaining between them. This chain's CDR3 is CAISESVPAGSNTDTQYF. The CDR3 bases are TGTGCCATCAGTGAGTCGGTGCCGGCGGGGAGCAACACAGATACGCAGTATTTT.

The chain joins TRBV27 to TRBJ2-7; TRBD2 aligns across 9 bases. The CDR3 runs 13 residues. Germline CDR1 and CDR2: MNHEY and SMNVEV (reference sequence). The trim removed 5 bases at V and 2 bases at J, leaving 1 base unmatched. The CDR3 region is CASSAGGTYEQYF. The CDR3 DNA sequence: TGTGCCAGCAGTGCGGGGGGGACCTACGAGCAGTACTTC.

The chain is built from TRBV19 and TRBJ2-1; 7 bases align to TRBD1. Per the germline V gene, CDR1 is LNHDA and CDR2 is SQIVND (reference sequence). The CDR3 contains 14 residues. V shed 4 bases, J shed 3 bases, and the junction held 3 bases outside the gene matches. CDR3 nucleotide sequence: TGTGCCAGTAGTACCCGGGACAGCTACAATGAGCAGTTCTTC. Its protein product is CASSTRDSYNEQFF.

The genes are TRBV4-2 and TRBJ2-1, with TRBD2 matching over 12 bases. V trimming: 0 bases; J trimming: 4 bases; junction bases outside the gene matches: 4. Germline lookup yields CDR1 LGHNA and CDR2 YNFKEQ. The length of the CDR3 is 17 residues. This chain's CDR3 is CASSQESSGGGYNEQFF. For the CDR3, the DNA is TGTGCCAGCAGCCAAGAGTCTAGCGGGGGGGGGTACAATGAGCAGTTCTTC.

The rearrangement links TRBV5-5 to TRBJ2-2, with 10 nucleotides matching TRBD1. Germline-derived CDR1 and CDR2 are SGHKS and YYEKEE (reference sequence). This CDR3 spans 15 amino acids. The V gene end was trimmed by 4 bases and the J gene end by 3 bases; junction bases not matched to a gene: 3. The CDR3 loop reads CASSQGQGHTGELFF. CDR3 bases: TGTGCCAGCAGCCAGGGACAGGGGCACACCGGGGAGCTGTTTTTT.

The chain links TRBV4-3 to TRBJ2-2, with TRBD1 as a possible D gene (6 bases). The CDR3 contains 16 residues. Trimming stripped 0 bases from V and 4 bases from J, with 12 bases between. The germline V gene encodes CDR1 LGHNA and CDR2 YSLEER. The CDR3 is CASSQEIWTATGELFF. The CDR3 nucleotides read TGCGCCAGCAGCCAAGAGATTTGGACAGCCACCGGGGAGCTGTTTTTT.

This chain joins TRBV5-1 and TRBJ1-2; TRBD1 might be the D (6 bases). Looked up from germline, CDR1 is SGHRS and CDR2 is YFSETQ. V gave up 0 bases and J gave up 8 bases, with 14 bases separating them. CDR3 size: 14 residues. The CDR3 spells CASSLGTEAWGYTF. The CDR3 bases are TGCGCCAGCAGCTTGGGGACAGAGGCTTGGGGCTACACCTTC.

This clone was recorded a few times. The J gene is TRBJ1-6, the V gene TRBV6-4; the D gene is possibly TRBD1 (5 bases). Trimming removed 11 bases from V and 8 bases from J, with 16 bases in between. CDR3 size: 13 residues. Germline values: CDR1 MRHNA, CDR2 SNTAGT. In DNA form, the CDR3 reads TGTGCCTCATCTGCGGGGCTCGATTCACCCCTCCACTTT. This translates into CASSAGLDSPLHF.

This rearrangement joins TRBV7-9 to TRBJ2-5; unclear D gene. The V gene lost 2 bases and the J gene lost 4 bases, with 5 bases spanning the gap. Germline lookup yields CDR1 SEHNR and CDR2 FQNEAQ (reference sequence). The CDR3 sequence is 12 residues long. Here the CDR3 DNA reads TGTGCCAGCAGCTTAAGCCGAGAGACCCAGTACTTC. This gives the protein CASSLSRETQYF.

The sample holds a few counts of this clone. CDR3: CASSLGGSNYGYTF. The CDR3 DNA reads as TGTGCCAGCAGCCTGGGTGGGAGTAACTATGGCTACACCTTC. This chain uses TRBV5-6 with TRBJ1-2; the D is unclear. The V and J ends lost 4 bases and 1 base respectively, with 11 bases between them. There are 14 residues in the CDR3. Germline V gene sequence: CDR1 SGHDT, CDR2 YYEEEE.

The gene calls are TRBV12-5 and TRBJ2-3, with TRBD2 identical over 11 bases. V was pared by 1 base and J by 4 bases, with 10 bases of the junction left unmatched. CDR1 and CDR2 (germline): LGHNT, FRNRAP. CDR3 length: 18 residues. The CDR3 nucleotides read TGTGCTAGTGGTTTGGACCTAACTAGCGGGGGAATCGCAGATACGCAGTATTTT. This translates into CASGLDLTSGGIADTQYF.

The chain is built from TRBV7-8 and TRBJ2-5; D call uncertain. V shed 5 bases and J shed 5 bases, with 9 bases lying between them. CDR3 length: 12 amino acids. Germline V gene sequence: CDR1 SGHVS, CDR2 FQNEAQ. The CDR3 is CASSAARETQYF. The CDR3 coding sequence is TGTGCCAGCAGCGCCGCCCGGGAGACCCAGTACTTC.

This clone showed up just once. This chain links TRBV2 with TRBJ2-5, with 7 bases aligning to TRBD2. V was pared by 4 bases and J by 5 bases, with 4 bases of the junction left unmatched. The CDR3 runs 13 residues. CDR1 and CDR2 from the germline V gene are SNHLY and FYNNEI. In DNA form, the CDR3 reads TGTGCCAGCAGTGCCCTCGGGGGGGAGACCCAGTACTTC. It encodes CASSALGGETQYF.

The chain recombines TRBV5-1 with TRBJ1-2; no clear D gene. This CDR3 has 12 amino acids. Germline loops: CDR1 SGHRS, CDR2 YFSETQ. Trimming stripped 3 bases from V and 14 bases from J, with 17 bases between. CDR3 residues: CASSSPVGTRTF. The CDR3 DNA is TGCGCCAGCAGCTCCCCGGTTGGCACGAGGACCTTC.

V is TRBV4-1 and J is TRBJ1-1; D is unclear. CDR1 MGHRA and CDR2 YSYEKL come from the germline V gene. The CDR3 is 13 residues long. V was trimmed by 4 bases and J by 2 bases, leaving 8 bases between them. CDR3 bases: TGCGCCAGCAGCCGGGAGGGTAACACTGAAGCTTTCTTT. Protein sequence: CASSREGNTEAFF.

This chain uses TRBV27 with TRBJ2-5; 10 nucleotides align to TRBD2. The CDR3 contains 18 residues. CDR1 and CDR2 from the germline V gene are MNHEY and SMNVEV (reference sequence). V lost 5 bases and J lost 0; bases outside the gene matches: 12. The DNA of the CDR3 is TGTGCCAGCAGTCCCTGGGCTAGCGGGGGAAGAGACCAAGAGACCCAGTACTTC. It yields the protein CASSPWASGGRDQETQYF.